This T cell receptor (beta chain) was sequenced in a study of blood T cell repertoires in COVID-19. The method was immunoSEQ multiplex PCR; TCRdb's version includes in-frame clones alone and lacks a portion of them. The data hold 150,000 to 200,000 clones, with about nine tenths observed a single time. The clonotype originates from a woman aged 70-85 years with acute or convalescent COVID-19. Sequenced material: peripheral blood.

The CDR3 loop reads CASSFVAGATYTEAFF. The CDR3 DNA reads as TGTGCCAGCAGTTTTGTGGCAGGGGCGACCTACACTGAAGCTTTCTTT. V and J are TRBV27 and TRBJ1-1; D perhaps matches TRBD1 (6 bases). Looked up from germline, CDR1 is MNHEY and CDR2 is SMNVEV (reference sequence). The CDR3 runs to 16 residues. V was shortened by 3 bases and J by 3 bases, with 17 bases between the two germline ends.